These 15 T cell receptor beta chains share one sample of origin, sequenced in a study of shared clonotypes between healthy human individuals. Sequenced by immunoSEQ multiplex PCR; TCRdb stores in-frame clones only, minus some. The data show about 2.4 million clones, with approximately 93% seen just once and more than 0.35% held by the top ten. The material sequenced was naive CD4+ T cells from PBMCs. Stated subset: CD45RA+ positively selected. The receptor source for this set is a man younger than 35 in good health. Some clones in this sample may be carry-over from other donors' samples.

Only a few counts were recorded for this clone. V usage is TRBV2 and J usage is TRBJ1-1, with no clear D. Per the germline V gene, CDR1 is SNHLY and CDR2 is FYNNEI. The CDR3 is 13 residues long. V dropped 8 bases and J dropped 4 bases, with 14 bases sitting between them. The CDR3 protein is CASLVEESTEAFF. In nucleotides, the CDR3 is TGTGCCAGCCTAGTGGAGGAATCCACTGAAGCTTTCTTT.

V is TRBV15 and J is TRBJ2-7, with D perhaps assigned TRBD1 or TRBD2 (5 bases each). Germline CDR1 reads LNHNV; CDR2 reads YYDKDF (reference sequence). The CDR3 covers 13 residues. V was clipped by 5 bases and J by 6 bases, with 14 bases between them. CDR3 sequence: CATSPGPEGEQYF. The CDR3 DNA sequence: TGTGCCACCAGCCCGGGACCCGAGGGCGAGCAGTACTTC.

This clone has just one count. The V and J genes are TRBV11-2 and TRBJ2-3; 9 bases are a match to TRBD2. The CDR3 runs to 15 residues. Germline CDR1 reads SGHAT; CDR2 reads FQNNGV. With V trimmed by 1 base and J by 2 bases, 1 base remained unmatched. The CDR3 loop reads CASSLGGRATDTQYF. The CDR3 coding sequence is TGTGCCAGCAGCTTAGGCGGGAGGGCCACAGATACGCAGTATTTT.

About this clone itself: The same CDR3 also results from other DNA sequences found in this sample. The chain is built from TRBV11-3 and TRBJ2-3, with unresolved D. CDR3 size: 14 residues. In germline, CDR1 is SGHNT, CDR2 YENEEA. The V gene lost 1 base and the J gene lost 1 base, with 6 bases spanning the gap. CDR3 coding DNA: TGTGCCAGCAGCTTAGGCGTAGGCACAGATACGCAGTATTTT. Encoded protein: CASSLGVGTDTQYF.

V usage is TRBV18 and J usage is TRBJ1-3; D is uncertain. The ends were cut back, 2 bases at V and 0 bases at J, with 11 bases in the middle. Germline CDR1 reads KGHSH; CDR2 reads LQKENI. There are 16 residues in the CDR3. The CDR3: CASSPDAGSSGNTIYF. The DNA for the CDR3 is TGTGCCAGCTCACCAGACGCAGGTAGCTCTGGAAACACCATATATTTT.

The genes are TRBV19 and TRBJ2-3; 9 nucleotides line up with TRBD1. The CDR3 covers 17 residues. The germline gives CDR1 LNHDA, CDR2 SQIVND (reference sequence). V shed 4 bases, J shed 6 bases, and the junction held 14 bases outside the gene matches. This CDR3 is CASSNLPGQGVSDTQYF. CDR3 nucleotide sequence: TGTGCCAGTAGTAATCTTCCGGGACAGGGAGTAAGCGATACGCAGTATTTT.

The CDR3 protein is CASSLASRASYEQYF. CDR3 DNA: TGTGCCAGCAGCTTAGCGTCGCGGGCCTCCTACGAGCAGTACTTC. The chain carries TRBV7-2 and TRBJ2-7; D may be TRBD2 (5 bases). V dropped 0 bases and J dropped 0 bases, with 9 bases sitting between them. Germline V lookup: CDR1 SGHTA, CDR2 FQGNSA. The CDR3 runs to 15 residues.

This clone has more than one count but fewer than ten. Other DNA variants within this sample encode the same CDR3. The rearrangement uses TRBV9 and TRBJ1-1; D gene unclear. Looked up from germline, CDR1 is SGDLS and CDR2 is YYNGEE. The germline V and J ends were trimmed by 2 bases and 1 base, with 6 bases remaining between them. This CDR3 comprises 13 residues. CDR3 sequence reads: CASSVTGNTEAFF. The CDR3 DNA reads TGTGCCAGCAGCGTTACGGGGAACACTGAAGCTTTCTTT.

V is TRBV11-3 and J is TRBJ2-2; D gene unclear. This CDR3 spans 15 amino acids. Germline CDR1 is SGHNT and CDR2 is YENEEA. Trimming stripped 6 bases from V and 0 bases from J, with 11 bases between. CDR3 amino acids: CASSSARANTGELFF. The CDR3 DNA sequence: TGTGCCAGCAGTTCGGCAAGGGCGAACACCGGGGAGCTGTTTTTT. Combining the CDR3 with reference TRBV11-3 and TRBJ2-2 gives the whole variable domain EAGVVQSPRYKIIEKKQPVAFWCNPISGHNTLYWYLQNLGQGPELLIRYENEEAVDDSQLPKDRFSAERLKGVDSTLKIQPAELGDSAVYLCASSSARANTGELFFGEGSRLTVL.

J is TRBJ1-1 and V is TRBV18, with a possible D match to TRBD1 (6 bases). CDR3 length: 12 residues. Trimming pared 3 bases from V and 7 bases from J, leaving 9 bases between. Germline V gene lookup returns CDR1 KGHSH and CDR2 LQKENI. Written as DNA, the CDR3 is TGTGCCAGCTCACCGATGGGACATGAAGCTTTCTTT. Translating it yields CASSPMGHEAFF. The complete variable domain, with remaining parts taken from reference TRBV18 and TRBJ1-1, reads NAGVMQNPRHLVRRRGQEARLRCSPMKGHSHVYWYRQLPEEGLKFMVYLQKENIIDESGMPKERFSAEFPKEGPSILRIQQVVRGDSAAYFCASSPMGHEAFFGQGTRLTVV.

This chain uses TRBV28 with TRBJ2-1; 7 bases are a match to TRBD1. Germline CDR1 is MDHEN and CDR2 is SYDVKM. This CDR3 is built from 19 residues. The trim removed 1 base at V and 0 bases at J, leaving 12 bases unmatched. The CDR3 reads CASSLYRTGARGSYNEQFF. The CDR3 bases are TGTGCCAGCAGTTTATATAGGACAGGCGCCAGGGGCTCCTACAATGAGCAGTTCTTC.

The V and J genes are TRBV5-6 and TRBJ2-3, with 7 positions matching TRBD1. J gave up 5 bases and V 4 bases, and 16 bases lay outside the gene matches. The V gene's germline CDR1 is SGHDT and CDR2 YYEEEE. The length of the CDR3 is 17 residues. This CDR3 reads CASSNLKTGWSGDTQYF. For the CDR3, the DNA is TGTGCCAGCAGCAACCTTAAGACAGGGTGGTCAGGAGATACGCAGTATTTT.

The chain has TRBV2 and TRBJ1-1, with D possibly being TRBD1 (6 bases). The germline V gene encodes CDR1 SNHLY and CDR2 FYNNEI. CDR3 length equals 15 residues. Trimming took 3 bases from V and 0 from J, leaving 11 bases between them. The CDR3 loop reads CASSDRGSMNTEAFF. The CDR3 DNA sequence: TGTGCCAGCAGTGACAGGGGCTCTATGAACACTGAAGCTTTCTTT.

This clone was seen a few times. Additional DNA sequences in this sample encode the identical CDR3. The chain carries TRBV5-1 and TRBJ1-1; 7 positions match TRBD1. The junction had 6 bases not matched to a gene; V was cut back by 4 bases and J by 3 bases. This CDR3 spans 14 amino acids. In germline, CDR1 is SGHRS, CDR2 YFSETQ. The CDR3 spells CASSPRGGDTEAFF. The CDR3 DNA reads as TGCGCCAGCAGCCCCAGGGGGGGAGACACTGAAGCTTTCTTT.

J is TRBJ1-5 and V is TRBV29-1; no definite D call. Germline V gives CDR1 SQVTM, CDR2 ANQGSEA. The CDR3 totals 13 residues. Trimming took off 5 bases at V and 5 bases at J, with 13 bases between the two ends. In nucleotides, the CDR3 is TGCAGCGTTTTGGTCCAGGTTGATCAGCCCCAGCATTTT. It specifies CSVLVQVDQPQHF.